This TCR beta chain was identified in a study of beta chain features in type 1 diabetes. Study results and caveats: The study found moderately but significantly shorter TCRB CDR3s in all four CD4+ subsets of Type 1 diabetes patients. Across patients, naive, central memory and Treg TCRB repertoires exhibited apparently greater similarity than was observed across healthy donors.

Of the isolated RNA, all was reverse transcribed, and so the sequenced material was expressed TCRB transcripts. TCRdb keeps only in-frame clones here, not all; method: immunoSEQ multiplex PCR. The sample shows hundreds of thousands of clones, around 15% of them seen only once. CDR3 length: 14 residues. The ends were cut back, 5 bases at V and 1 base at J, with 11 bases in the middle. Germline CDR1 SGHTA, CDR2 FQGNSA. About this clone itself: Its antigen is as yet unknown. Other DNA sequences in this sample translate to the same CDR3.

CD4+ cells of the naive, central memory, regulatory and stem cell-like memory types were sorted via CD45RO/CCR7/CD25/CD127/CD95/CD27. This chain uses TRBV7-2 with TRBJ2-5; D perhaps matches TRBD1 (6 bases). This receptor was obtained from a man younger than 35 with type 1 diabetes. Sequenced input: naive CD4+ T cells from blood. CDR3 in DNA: TGTGCCAGCAGCCCTAGGACAGCCCAAGAGACCCAGTACTTC. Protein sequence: CASSPRTAQETQYF.